This T cell receptor (beta chain) originates from a study of radiation and T cells in renal cell carcinoma. The CDR3 runs 18 residues. Germline-derived CDR1 and CDR2 are SGDLS and YYNGEE. V was pared by 0 bases and J by 0 bases, with 16 bases between. Using immunoSEQ multiplex PCR, the repertoire was profiled, and TCRdb retains in-frame clones only, with some absent. The sample contains 45,000 to 55,000 clones, roughly 78% of which appear only once. Time point reported: blood 2 weeks post-SBRT. Treatment here: 15 Gy SBRT to primary tumor, nephrectomy 4 weeks later. This sequence was found in a woman aged 65 to 85 with renal cell carcinoma. The rearrangement uses TRBV9 and TRBJ1-3; the D gene is possibly TRBD1 (5 bases). The specimen was blood, collected from a patient whose treatment included radiotherapy and nephrectomy. CDR3 bases: TGTGCCAGCAGCGTAGGGCCAGGGCATACCCTCTCTGGAAACACCATATATTTT. Protein sequence: CASSVGPGHTLSGNTIYF.